This TCR beta chain was captured in a study of T cells in Graves' hyperthyroidism and ophthalmopathy. The CDR3 has 15 residues. CDR1 is SGHTA, CDR2 FQGTGA, per germline. Trimming shortened V by 1 base and J by 0 bases, and 7 bases separated the two germline ends. This clonotype has at least ten counts. Antigen unknown. General study findings and limits: Among thyroid clonotypes expanded above 0.001, most also appeared in blood. The authors' 13 V-J model separated ophthalmopathy from stable hyperthyroidism. Ophthalmopathy, as predicted by the model, came a median about seven months after the prediction.

TCR beta CDR3 region amplification was performed from RNA transcripts. Initially, a first-round RT-PCR of the TCR CDR3 employed the HTBI primer set. TCRdb analysed the multiplex PCR reads with MiXCR anew, one entry per CDR3 protein. The sample lists a few hundred thousand distinct CDR3 sequences; roughly an eighth were seen once. The sample comprised blood. The receptor's source is a woman aged 18-35 years with Graves' hyperthyroidism. The chain couples TRBV7-3 to TRBJ1-5; D call uncertain. The CDR3 region has the DNA TGTGCCAGCAGCTTAAGACAATATAGCAATCAGCCCCAGCATTTT. It yields the protein CASSLRQYSNQPQHF. Full variable domain (rest looked up from reference TRBV7-3 and TRBJ1-5): GAGVSQTPSNKVTEKGKYVELRCDPISGHTALYWYRQSLGQGPEFLIYFQGTGAADDSGLPNDRFFAVRPEGSVSTLKIQRTERGDSAVYLCASSLRQYSNQPQHFGDGTRLSIL.